Included here is one TCR beta chain sequence, with context. Its antigen is not identified. TCRdb analysed the reads with MiXCR anew, one entry per CDR3 protein. The repertoire includes 350,000 to 550,000 distinct CDR3 sequences, roughly 30% of them detected once, and roughly 15% sits in the top ten. The record originates from a study of T cell repertoires in cytomegalovirus infection. Study as a whole: TCR beta signatures that were public indicated CMV infection and matching HLA type.

General study findings and limits: CMV carriers with the relevant HLA were identified by cumulative public TCR beta family frequency. Dominating the ex vivo response were HLA-C-restricted CMV-specific TCR beta clonotypes.

From germline, CDR1 is MNHEY and CDR2 SVGAGI. V shed 2 bases and J shed 4 bases, with 11 bases lying between them. The CDR3 is 15 residues long. The V call is TRBV6-5, the J call TRBJ2-2, with a weak D call TRBD2 (6 bases). Sample: PBMCs. This TCR was sampled from a human donor in good health (CMV status not recorded). Some clones in this sample may be carry-over from other donors' samples. The CDR3 sequence: CASSYRLAATGELFF. As DNA, the CDR3 is TGTGCCAGCAGTTACCGATTAGCGGCCACCGGGGAGCTGTTTTTT.